A selection of T cell receptor beta chains follows, all from one sample in a study of blood T cell repertoires in COVID-19. Assay: immunoSEQ multiplex PCR; the TCRdb copy retains only in-frame clones and omits some. This table holds about 290,000 clones, roughly nine tenths found once. The sample taken for sequencing was PBMCs or T cells enriched from blood (not recorded which). The receptors here all came from a woman aged 35 to 49 who had recovered from COVID-19. CDR3s include the opening cysteine and the closing phenylalanine or tryptophan. A D gene is named only where the DNA matches it firmly. Clone sizes are given selectively: once, few, many, or a class where the clone is expanded.

v_gene: TRBV24-1
j_gene: TRBJ2-3
d_gene: TRBD2
abundance: NA
CDR3aa: CATSDWGGSDTQYF
CDR3nt: TGTGCCACCAGTGATTGGGGGGGGTCAGATACGCAGTATTTT

v_gene: TRBV30
j_gene: TRBJ1-4
d_gene: NA
abundance: NA
CDR3aa: CAWSAQGIGKLFF
CDR3nt: TGTGCCTGGAGCGCCCAGGGAATTGGAAAACTGTTTTTT

v_gene: TRBV13
j_gene: TRBJ2-7
d_gene: NA
abundance: NA
CDR3aa: CASSLGPGRNEQYF
CDR3nt: TGTGCCAGCAGCTTAGGCCCAGGGCGTAACGAGCAGTACTTC

v_gene: TRBV5-1
j_gene: TRBJ2-2
d_gene: TRBD2
abundance: once
CDR3aa: CASSGASGGNTGELFF
CDR3nt: TGCGCCAGCAGCGGAGCTAGCGGGGGTAACACCGGGGAGCTGTTTTTT

v_gene: TRBV9
j_gene: TRBJ1-3
d_gene: TRBD1
abundance: few
CDR3aa: CASRQGAGASGNTIYF
CDR3nt: TGTGCCAGCCGACAGGGAGCAGGGGCCTCTGGAAACACCATATATTTT

v_gene: TRBV29-1
j_gene: TRBJ1-5
d_gene: TRBD1
abundance: NA
CDR3aa: CSVRTGGNQPQHF
CDR3nt: TGCAGCGTTCGAACAGGGGGAAATCAGCCCCAGCATTTT

v_gene: TRBV11-2
j_gene: TRBJ2-1
d_gene: TRBD2
abundance: NA
CDR3aa: CASSLGHSGVGVQQFF
CDR3nt: TGTGCCAGCAGCTTGGGACATAGCGGGGTGGGGGTTCAGCAGTTCTTC

v_gene: TRBV4-1
j_gene: TRBJ1-2
d_gene: TRBD1
abundance: once
CDR3aa: CASSRQGGSSLYGYTF
CDR3nt: TGCGCCAGCAGCCGACAGGGAGGCTCTTCCCTCTATGGCTACACCTTC

v_gene: TRBV7-6
j_gene: TRBJ1-4
d_gene: NA
abundance: NA
CDR3aa: CASSQTEATNEKLFF
CDR3nt: TGTGCCAGCAGCCAGACAGAAGCAACTAATGAAAAACTGTTTTTT

v_gene: TRBV10-2
j_gene: TRBJ2-7
d_gene: TRBD1
abundance: once
CDR3aa: CASGRQGKGYEQYF
CDR3nt: TGCGCCAGCGGGAGACAGGGAAAGGGATACGAGCAGTACTTC

v_gene: TRBV2
j_gene: TRBJ1-5
d_gene: NA
abundance: NA
CDR3aa: CASSETYRNQPQHF
CDR3nt: TGTGCCAGCAGTGAAACGTACAGAAATCAGCCCCAGCATTTT

v_gene: TRBV4-1
j_gene: TRBJ2-3
d_gene: TRBD2
abundance: NA
CDR3aa: CASSQSVALAGIADTQYF
CDR3nt: TGCGCCAGCAGCCAGTCGGTGGCCTTAGCGGGGATTGCAGATACGCAGTATTTT

v_gene: TRBV6-5
j_gene: TRBJ1-1
d_gene: NA
abundance: NA
CDR3aa: CASSSGTIMNTEAFF
CDR3nt: TGTGCCAGCAGTTCCGGGACAATTATGAACACTGAAGCTTTCTTT

v_gene: TRBV30
j_gene: TRBJ1-2
d_gene: TRBD1
abundance: NA
CDR3aa: CAWSEGQGLGYTF
CDR3nt: TGTGCCTGGAGTGAGGGACAGGGTTTAGGCTACACCTTC

v_gene: TRBV5-4
j_gene: TRBJ1-2
d_gene: TRBD1
abundance: NA
CDR3aa: CASSLWTGGVYGYTF
CDR3nt: TGTGCCAGCAGCTTGTGGACAGGGGGCGTCTATGGCTACACCTTC

v_gene: TRBV5-1
j_gene: TRBJ2-1
d_gene: TRBD2
abundance: NA
CDR3aa: CASSLVATSGNHEQFF
CDR3nt: TGCGCCAGCAGCTTGGTCGCGACTAGCGGGAACCATGAGCAGTTCTTC

v_gene: TRBV5-5
j_gene: TRBJ1-2
d_gene: NA
abundance: NA
CDR3aa: CASSLDSYGYTF
CDR3nt: TGTGCCAGCAGCTTGGACAGCTATGGCTACACCTTC

v_gene: TRBV29-1
j_gene: TRBJ1-1
d_gene: TRBD1
abundance: NA
CDR3aa: CSAENRGSRLMNTEAFF
CDR3nt: TGCAGCGCCGAGAACAGGGGCTCGCGTTTAATGAACACTGAAGCTTTCTTT

v_gene: TRBV12-3/TRBV12-4
j_gene: TRBJ1-2
d_gene: TRBD1
abundance: once
CDR3aa: CASTRQGNYGYTF
CDR3nt: TGTGCCAGCACTAGACAGGGGAACTATGGCTACACCTTC

v_gene: TRBV6-5
j_gene: TRBJ2-2
d_gene: TRBD2
abundance: once
CDR3aa: CASSSGLAAGELFF
CDR3nt: TGTGCCAGCAGTTCCGGACTAGCGGCCGGGGAGCTGTTTTTT

v_gene: TRBV19
j_gene: TRBJ2-7
d_gene: NA
abundance: NA
CDR3aa: CASSMRGGSSYEQYF
CDR3nt: TGTGCCAGTAGTATGAGGGGGGGGTCCTCCTACGAGCAGTACTTC

v_gene: TRBV3-1/TRBV3-2
j_gene: TRBJ2-7
d_gene: TRBD1
abundance: NA
CDR3aa: CASSPQGTGYGEQYF
CDR3nt: TGTGCCAGCAGCCCCCAAGGGACAGGGTACGGCGAGCAGTACTTC

v_gene: TRBV24-1
j_gene: TRBJ1-6
d_gene: NA
abundance: once
CDR3aa: CATSVGGYDSPLHF
CDR3nt: TGTGCCACCAGTGTGGGGGGGTATGATTCACCCCTCCACTTT